Given below is one T cell receptor beta chain in context. Its matching antigen is unknown. Amplification by 5'RACE using constant-segment primers produced TCR alpha and TCR beta cDNA libraries that carried sample barcodes and UMIs. TCRdb called the 5' RACE reads again in MiXCR, with one record for every CDR3 protein. The sample records 95,000 to 110,000 distinct CDR3 sequences, around an eighth being singletons. Germline V gives CDR1 LGHNT, CDR2 FRNRAP. The CDR3 sequence is 14 residues long. V lost 3 bases and J 0 bases, leaving 7 bases between the germline ends. The record originates from a study of T-cell memory formation after mild COVID-19. The study, taken as a whole, reports: Later expanders leaned CD4+, whereas clones that contracted between day 15 and 85 were balanced CD4/CD8. In second-wave clones peaking day 37, SARS-CoV-2 specificity remained unconfirmed. Cross-reactive memory apparently joined, as some responding clones appeared in pre-infection memory.

This chain joins TRBV12-5 and TRBJ2-3, with a tentative D call TRBD1 (6 bases). The receptor was derived from a man aged 18-30 years who had mild COVID-19 (a few samples of this study predate the infection). Cell type and time point are not known. The sample consisted of PBMCs or a T cell subset sorted from them (not recorded which). CDR3 nucleotide sequence: TGTGCTAGTGGTTTCGGACAGAGCACAGATACGCAGTATTTT. Residues: CASGFGQSTDTQYF.